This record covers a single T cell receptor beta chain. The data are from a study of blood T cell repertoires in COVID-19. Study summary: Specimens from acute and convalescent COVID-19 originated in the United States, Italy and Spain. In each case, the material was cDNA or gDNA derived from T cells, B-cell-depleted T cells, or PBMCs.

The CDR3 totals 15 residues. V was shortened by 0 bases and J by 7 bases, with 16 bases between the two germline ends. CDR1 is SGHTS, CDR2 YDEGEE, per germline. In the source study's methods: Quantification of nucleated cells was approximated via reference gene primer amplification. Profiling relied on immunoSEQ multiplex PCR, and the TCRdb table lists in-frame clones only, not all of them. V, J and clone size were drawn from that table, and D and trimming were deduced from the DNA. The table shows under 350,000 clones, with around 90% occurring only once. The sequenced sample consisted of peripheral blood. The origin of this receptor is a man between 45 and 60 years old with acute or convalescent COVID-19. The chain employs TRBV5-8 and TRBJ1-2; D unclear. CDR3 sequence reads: CASSLVGQATGGYTF. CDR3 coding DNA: TGTGCCAGCAGCTTGGTCGGCCAAGCCACGGGTGGCTACACCTTC.